This TCR beta chain originates from a study of response to subunit inactivated influenza vaccine. This clonotype was recorded many times. TCRdb redid the calling of the RT-PCR reads with MiXCR, one entry per CDR3 protein. The data hold hundreds of thousands of distinct CDR3 sequences, with 10% to 15% observed a single time. The source of this sequence is a man in his forties or fifties who received an inactivated influenza vaccine. Sequenced material: PBMCs from blood, taken on the day of vaccination.

Written as DNA, the CDR3 is TGTGCCAGCAGTTACGGGCGCGCCTACGAGCAGTACTTC. It yields the protein CASSYGRAYEQYF. This chain uses TRBV6-5 with TRBJ2-7; unclear D gene. The CDR3 sequence is 13 residues long. V gave up 2 bases and J gave up 2 bases, with 7 bases separating them. Germline CDR1 is MNHEY and CDR2 is SVGAGI.